These 18 T cell receptor beta chains were sequenced from one sample in a study of shared clonotypes between healthy human individuals. Repertoires were generated with immunoSEQ multiplex PCR, while TCRdb's copy carries only in-frame clones and drops some. Of 2,100,000 or so clones listed, approximately 96% are singletons. The sequencing sample was made of naive CD4+ T cells sorted from blood. Subset described: CD45RA+ positively selected. These receptors all come from a man younger than 35 in good health.

The J gene is TRBJ1-3, the V gene TRBV28; 10 bases line up with TRBD1. The germline V gene encodes CDR1 MDHEN and CDR2 SYDVKM. The CDR3 is 15 residues long. With V trimmed by 5 bases and J by 4 bases, 5 bases remained unmatched. CDR3 in amino acids: CASSGGTGAGNTIYF. CDR3 DNA sequence: TGTGCCAGCAGTGGTGGGACAGGGGCCGGAAACACCATATATTTT.

This chain's CDR3 is CASRKIGGAFTEAFF. The DNA for the CDR3 is TGTGCCAGCAGGAAGATTGGGGGGGCGTTTACTGAAGCTTTCTTT. The rearrangement joins TRBV6-4 to TRBJ1-1, with D perhaps TRBD1 (6 bases). The CDR3 is 15 residues long. Germline V lookup: CDR1 MRHNA, CDR2 SNTAGT. The germline V and J ends were trimmed by 6 bases and 5 bases, with 19 bases remaining between them.

This chain joins TRBV28 and TRBJ2-7; TRBD1 agrees at 10 bases. The ends lost 7 bases at V and 0 bases at J; junction bases unmatched: 3. The CDR3 extends over 14 amino acids. Germline V CDR1 and CDR2: MDHEN, SYDVKM. The CDR3: CASTRTGGSYEQYF. DNA for the CDR3: TGTGCCAGCACCCGGACAGGGGGCTCCTACGAGCAGTACTTC.

J is TRBJ2-7 and V is TRBV30; D tentatively fits TRBD1 or TRBD2 (5 bases each). The CDR3 spans 13 residues. The germline CDR1 and CDR2 sequences are GTSNPN and SVGIG (reference sequence). The V end was cut by 3 bases, the J end by 4 bases, with 13 bases between. CDR3 sequence reads: CAWRMGPLYEQYF. CDR3 coding DNA: TGTGCCTGGAGGATGGGACCTCTATACGAGCAGTACTTC.

The chain has TRBV6-1 and TRBJ2-5; tentatively, D is TRBD1 (6 bases). V dropped 7 bases and J dropped 4 bases, with 16 bases sitting between them. CDR3 length: 14 amino acids. CDR1 is MNHNS, CDR2 SASEGT, per germline. The chain's CDR3 is CASKEGRGRETQYF. DNA of the CDR3: TGTGCCAGCAAGGAAGGCAGGGGAAGAGAGACCCAGTACTTC.

The chain has TRBV15 and TRBJ2-7; 8 positions agree with TRBD2. The CDR3 has 15 residues. Unmatched junction bases numbered 11, after V lost 3 bases and J lost 7 bases. Germline CDR1 is LNHNV and CDR2 is YYDKDF (reference sequence). The CDR3 DNA is TGTGCCACCAGCAGGACAGCGGGGGTCCCGGGAGAGCAGTACTTC. Protein product: CATSRTAGVPGEQYF.

This chain joins TRBV28 and TRBJ1-2, with D possibly being TRBD1 (6 bases). V lost 6 bases to trimming and J lost 3 bases, with 17 bases between them. This CDR3 comprises 15 residues. Germline CDR1 and CDR2: MDHEN and SYDVKM. The CDR3 nucleotides read TGTGCCAGCAGCCTCCTGAGGGGGGGCGACTATGGCTACACCTTC. Translating it yields CASSLLRGGDYGYTF.

The gene calls are TRBV19 and TRBJ1-2, with 12 bases fitting TRBD1. CDR1 and CDR2 (germline): LNHDA, SQIVND (reference sequence). Trimming cost V 7 bases and J 4 bases; bases outside gene matches: 13. The CDR3 is 17 residues long. The CDR3 coding sequence is TGTGCCAGTACCGATCCGGGACAGGGGGCTGGAGGCTATGGCTACACCTTC. Its protein product is CASTDPGQGAGGYGYTF.

This chain links TRBV4-1 with TRBJ2-1; the match to TRBD2 covers 11 bases. This CDR3 comprises 16 residues. Germline lookup yields CDR1 MGHRA and CDR2 YSYEKL. Unmatched junction bases numbered 5, after V lost 3 bases and J lost 4 bases. For the CDR3, the DNA is TGCGCCAGCAGCCAGTTTACTAGCGGGGGTTACAATGAGCAGTTCTTC. Translation: CASSQFTSGGYNEQFF.

The V gene is TRBV6-1, the J gene TRBJ2-1; 7 nucleotides line up with TRBD1. The J segment lost 2 bases and the V segment lost 7 bases, leaving 5 bases of the junction unmatched. The CDR3 sequence is 14 residues long. The germline V gene encodes CDR1 MNHNS and CDR2 SASEGT. Here the CDR3 reads CASISGTAYNEQFF. In DNA, the CDR3 is TGTGCCAGCATCTCCGGGACAGCCTACAATGAGCAGTTCTTC.

This sequence joins TRBV29-1 and TRBJ2-7; TRBD1 aligns across 7 bases. Germline CDR1 and CDR2: SQVTM and ANQGSEA. CDR3 size: 13 residues. Trimming removed 3 bases from V and 7 bases from J; junction bases left unmatched: 9. The CDR3 nucleotides read TGCAGCGTTGATAGACAGGGAATGGGAGAGCAGTACTTC. It translates to CSVDRQGMGEQYF.

This rearrangement joins TRBV10-3 to TRBJ2-1; the D is unclear. Trimming removed 4 bases at V and 0 bases at J, with 16 bases between. CDR3 length equals 17 residues. In germline, CDR1 is ENHRY, CDR2 SYGVKD. CDR3 region: CAISGTGPTSSYNEQFF. CDR3 coding DNA: TGTGCCATCAGTGGGACCGGGCCTACCAGCTCCTACAATGAGCAGTTCTTC.

The gene calls are TRBV5-5 and TRBJ1-6, with TRBD1 matching 9 bases. The germline gives CDR1 SGHKS, CDR2 YYEKEE (reference sequence). CDR3 length: 13 amino acids. J was trimmed by 17 bases and V by 4 bases; bases with no gene match: 10. CDR3 loop: CASSPGQGWVVHF. The DNA of the CDR3 is TGTGCCAGCAGCCCGGGACAGGGTTGGGTCGTCCACTTT.

This clone was seen just once. The V call is TRBV27, the J call TRBJ1-2; TRBD1 agrees at 7 bases. Looked up from germline, CDR1 is MNHEY and CDR2 is SMNVEV (reference sequence). The length of the CDR3 is 15 residues. The trim removed 2 bases at V and 4 bases at J, leaving 7 bases unmatched. The CDR3 DNA is TGTGCCAGCAGTTTAGGGACAGCCCCCGGCTATGGCTACACCTTC. Encoded protein: CASSLGTAPGYGYTF.

This rearrangement joins TRBV4-1 to TRBJ2-1, with 13 bases matching TRBD2. The CDR3 loop spans 20 amino acids. V lost 4 bases, J lost 5 bases, and 17 bases stayed unmatched. CDR1 and CDR2 from the germline V gene are MGHRA and YSYEKL. DNA for the CDR3: TGCGCCAGCAGCCCCAAAATACGGACTAGCGGGAGCCTAATAAACAATGAGCAGTTCTTC. It yields the protein CASSPKIRTSGSLINNEQFF.

V usage is TRBV7-2 and J usage is TRBJ2-5; no clear D gene. Trimming took off 7 bases at V and 5 bases at J, with 8 bases between the two ends. Germline V CDR1 and CDR2: SGHTA, FQGNSA. This CDR3 has 11 residues. The CDR3 DNA reads as TGTGCCAGCACTAACCGGGAGACCCAGTACTTC. This encodes CASTNRETQYF. Drawing the rest from reference TRBV7-2 and TRBJ2-5, the complete variable domain is GAGVSQSPSNKVTEKGKDVELRCDPISGHTALYWYRQSLGQGLEFLIYFQGNSAPDKSGLPSDRFSAERTGGSVSTLTIQRTQQEDSAVYLCASTNRETQYFGPGTRLLVL.

The CDR3 coding sequence is TGTGCCAGCTCAGCCTTACAGGGAGCGAACACCGGGGAGCTGTTTTTT. Its protein is CASSALQGANTGELFF. This rearrangement joins TRBV18 to TRBJ2-2; D is possibly TRBD1 (6 bases). This CDR3 is built from 16 residues. V dropped 5 bases and J dropped 0 bases, with 13 bases sitting between them. CDR1 KGHSH and CDR2 LQKENI come from the germline V gene. The full variable domain, in which reference TRBV18 and TRBJ2-2 provide the parts outside the CDR3, is NAGVMQNPRHLVRRRGQEARLRCSPMKGHSHVYWYRQLPEEGLKFMVYLQKENIIDESGMPKERFSAEFPKEGPSILRIQQVVRGDSAAYFCASSALQGANTGELFFGEGSRLTVL.

The J gene is TRBJ1-1, the V gene TRBV2; no firm D call. The CDR3 spans 14 residues. V dropped 7 bases and J dropped 0 bases, with 12 bases sitting between them. CDR1 and CDR2 (germline): SNHLY, FYNNEI. CDR3 nucleotide sequence: TGTGCCAGCAATTTACGGAACATGAACACTGAAGCTTTCTTT. This codes for CASNLRNMNTEAFF. Combining the CDR3 with reference TRBV2 and TRBJ1-1 gives the whole variable domain EPEVTQTPSHQVTQMGQEVILRCVPISNHLYFYWYRQILGQKVEFLVSFYNNEISEKSEIFDDQFSVERPDGSNFTLKIRSTKLEDSAMYFCASNLRNMNTEAFFGQGTRLTVV.